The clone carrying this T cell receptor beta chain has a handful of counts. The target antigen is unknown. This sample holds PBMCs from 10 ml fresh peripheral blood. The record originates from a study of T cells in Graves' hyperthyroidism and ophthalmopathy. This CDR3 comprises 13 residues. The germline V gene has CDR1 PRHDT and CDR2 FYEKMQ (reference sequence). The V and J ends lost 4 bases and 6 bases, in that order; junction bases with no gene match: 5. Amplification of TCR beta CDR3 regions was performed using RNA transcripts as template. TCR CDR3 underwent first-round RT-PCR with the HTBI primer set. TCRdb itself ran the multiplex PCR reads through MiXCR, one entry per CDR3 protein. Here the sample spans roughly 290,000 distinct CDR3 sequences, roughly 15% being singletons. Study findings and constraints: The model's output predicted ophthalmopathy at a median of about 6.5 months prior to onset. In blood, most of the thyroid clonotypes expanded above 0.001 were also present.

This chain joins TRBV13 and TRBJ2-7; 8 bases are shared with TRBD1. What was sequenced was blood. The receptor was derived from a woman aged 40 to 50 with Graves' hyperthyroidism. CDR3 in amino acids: CASSWDRRSEQYF. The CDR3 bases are TGTGCCAGCAGCTGGGACAGGCGCTCCGAGCAGTACTTC. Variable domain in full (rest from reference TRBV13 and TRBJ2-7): AAGVIQSPRHLIKEKRETATLKCYPIPRHDTVYWYQQGPGQDPQFLISFYEKMQSDKGSIPDRFSAQQFSDYHSELNMSSLELGDSALYFCASSWDRRSEQYFGPGTRLTVT.